These T cell receptor beta chains were read from a single sample in a study of blood T cell repertoires in COVID-19. This table comes from immunoSEQ multiplex PCR, and its TCRdb copy is limited to in-frame clones, with some not included. The table lists under 550,000 clones, about 90% of them singletons. Sequenced sample: peripheral blood. Receptors originate from a man younger than 30 with COVID-19, enrolled during active disease. Each CDR3 is given with its conserved first and last residue. The order of the fields is clone size, J gene, D gene, V gene, CDR3 protein, CDR3 DNA. A D gene is named only where the DNA matches it firmly. Clone size is not always given. Where it is, it says once, few, many or a class for expanded clones.

.,TRBJ2-5,TRBD2,TRBV14,CASSFGLAGEETQYF,TGTGCCAGCAGCTTCGGACTAGCGGGAGAGGAGACCCAGTACTTC
few,TRBJ2-5,TRBD2,TRBV5-1,CASSRLAEETQYF,TGCGCCAGCAGCCGACTAGCGGAAGAGACCCAGTACTTC
.,TRBJ1-4,TRBD1,TRBV18,CASSLGQPGNEKLFF,TGTGCCAGCTCACTGGGACAGCCTGGTAATGAAAAACTGTTTTTT
.,TRBJ1-3,TRBD1,TRBV5-1,CASSPTGDSGNTIYF,TGCGCCAGCAGCCCTACAGGGGACTCTGGAAACACCATATATTTT
.,TRBJ2-5,.,TRBV4-1,CASSQDIREETQYF,TGCGCCAGCAGCCAAGATATAAGAGAAGAGACCCAGTACTTC
.,TRBJ1-2,TRBD1,TRBV7-3,CASGPGGTGGANYGYTF,TGTGCCAGCGGACCGGGTGGGACAGGGGGAGCTAACTATGGCTACACCTTC
.,TRBJ1-1,TRBD1,TRBV18,CASSPGQVLKDTEAFF,TGTGCCAGCTCACCGGGACAGGTCCTTAAGGACACTGAAGCTTTCTTT
.,TRBJ2-3,TRBD2,TRBV5-4,CASSPRGGGNVADTQYF,TGTGCCAGCAGCCCGAGGGGCGGGGGGAATGTGGCAGATACGCAGTATTTT
.,TRBJ1-4,.,TRBV5-1,CASSLDRPATNEKLFF,TGCGCCAGCAGCCTAGACAGACCGGCAACTAATGAAAAACTGTTTTTT
.,TRBJ2-3,.,TRBV10-3,CAIRADSTDTQYF,TGTGCCATCCGAGCGGATAGCACAGATACGCAGTATTTT
.,TRBJ2-7,.,TRBV5-5,CASSLNQYEQYF,TGTGCCAGCAGTCTAAATCAATACGAGCAGTACTTC
.,TRBJ2-5,.,TRBV7-9,CASSTTHQGSQETQYF,TGTGCCAGCAGCACGACGCACCAGGGTTCCCAAGAGACCCAGTACTTC
.,TRBJ2-7,TRBD1,TRBV5-1,CASSLVVGTASYEQYF,TGCGCCAGCAGCTTGGTTGTCGGGACAGCCTCCTACGAGCAGTACTTC
once,TRBJ2-1,TRBD1,TRBV5-4,CAVRDRGRIGEQFF,TGTGCCGTCCGGGACAGGGGGCGCATAGGTGAGCAGTTCTTC
.,TRBJ2-1,TRBD2,TRBV2,CASSEAVGLAASFQNEQFF,TGTGCCAGCAGTGAAGCGGTGGGACTAGCGGCTAGTTTCCAGAATGAGCAGTTCTTC
.,TRBJ1-1,.,TRBV20-1,CSACEHSNTEAFF,TGCAGTGCTTGTGAACATTCGAACACTGAAGCTTTCTTT
.,TRBJ2-3,TRBD2,TRBV15,CATSRGAGGSDTQYF,TGTGCCACCAGCAGAGGAGCGGGAGGATCAGATACGCAGTATTTT
once,TRBJ2-2,.,TRBV7-2,CASSLDPPSAIVTGELFF,TGTGCCAGCAGCTTAGACCCGCCTAGCGCTATTGTCACCGGGGAGCTGTTTTTT
.,TRBJ2-2,.,TRBV2,CASGRSGELFF,TGTGCCAGCGGGCGATCCGGGGAGCTGTTTTTT
.,TRBJ1-1,.,TRBV7-9,CASSPQQNTEAFF,TGTGCCAGCAGCCCACAGCAGAACACTGAAGCTTTCTTT
once,TRBJ1-1,.,TRBV15,CATSRSQNTEAFF,TGTGCCACCAGCAGGTCACAGAACACTGAAGCTTTCTTT
.,TRBJ1-5,.,TRBV28,CASSPGDDQPQHF,TGTGCCAGCAGTCCGGGGGATGATCAGCCCCAGCATTTT